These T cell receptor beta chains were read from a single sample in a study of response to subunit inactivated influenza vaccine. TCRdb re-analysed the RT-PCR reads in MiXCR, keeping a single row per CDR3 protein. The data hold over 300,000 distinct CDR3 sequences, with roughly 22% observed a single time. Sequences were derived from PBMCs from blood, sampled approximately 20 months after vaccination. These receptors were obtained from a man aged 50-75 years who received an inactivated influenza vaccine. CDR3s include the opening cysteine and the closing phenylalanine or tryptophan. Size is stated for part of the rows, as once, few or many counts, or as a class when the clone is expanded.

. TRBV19 CASSIAGTDTQYF
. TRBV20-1 CSARSTGNTEAFF
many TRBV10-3 CAINDRGHSYEQYF
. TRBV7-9 CASSSRIQGGGYTF
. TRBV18 CASSPRDSGHGYTF
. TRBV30 CAWSVVVAGYTF
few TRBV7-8 CASSLFYGGRETQYF
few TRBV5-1 CASRTGDNQPQHF
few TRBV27 CASSLKRGSDTQYF
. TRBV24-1 CATSDRGSADTQYF
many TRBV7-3 CASSQPGGKAFF
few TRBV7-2 CASSFDRGFGYTF
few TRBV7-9 CAIPGREGRNNEQFF
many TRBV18 CASSPRTGNQPQHF
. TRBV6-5 CASSSGGSNTEAFF
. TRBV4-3 CASSRGQVNSPLHF
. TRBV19 CASSAQLAGSNEQFF
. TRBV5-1 CASSEGLAGVADTQYF
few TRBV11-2 CASSPKGGWEHGKNIQYF
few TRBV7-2 CASSPIQAEAFF
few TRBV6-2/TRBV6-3 CASSKGQALGGYTF
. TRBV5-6 CASSGKGTVRAKNIQYF
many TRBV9 CASSAAFWEGEVNEQFF
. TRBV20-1 CSASPGQGATDTQYF
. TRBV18 CASSSRTYAGNTIYF
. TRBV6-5 CASSYSRAGALIDEQFF
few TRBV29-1 CSGRPGSQETQYF
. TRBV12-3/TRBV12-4 CASTQTGRSYGYTF
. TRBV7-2 CASSLVSGQANYGYTF
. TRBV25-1 CASSLGTRGSPLHF
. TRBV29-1 CSVLLQGFSAAFF
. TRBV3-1 CASSQDERGYTF
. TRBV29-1 CSADISGNTIYF
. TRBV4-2 CASSPIGVNTEAFF
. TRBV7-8 CASSLGGYHNEQFF
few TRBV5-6 CASSLDRGSGYTF
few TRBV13 CASSARVAEAFF
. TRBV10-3 CASAQRETQYF
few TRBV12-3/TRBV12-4 CASSLGPGVDSPLHF